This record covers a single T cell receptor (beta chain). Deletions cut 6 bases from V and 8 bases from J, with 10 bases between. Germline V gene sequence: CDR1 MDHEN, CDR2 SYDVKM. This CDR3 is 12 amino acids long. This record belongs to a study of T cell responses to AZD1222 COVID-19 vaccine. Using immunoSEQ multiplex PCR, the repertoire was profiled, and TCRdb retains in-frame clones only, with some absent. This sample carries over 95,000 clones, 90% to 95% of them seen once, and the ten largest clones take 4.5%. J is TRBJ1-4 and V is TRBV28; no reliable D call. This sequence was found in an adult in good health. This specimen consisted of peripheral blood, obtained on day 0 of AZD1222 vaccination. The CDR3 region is CASSHLLEKLFF. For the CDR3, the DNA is TGTGCCAGCAGCCATCTTTTGGAAAAACTGTTTTTT.